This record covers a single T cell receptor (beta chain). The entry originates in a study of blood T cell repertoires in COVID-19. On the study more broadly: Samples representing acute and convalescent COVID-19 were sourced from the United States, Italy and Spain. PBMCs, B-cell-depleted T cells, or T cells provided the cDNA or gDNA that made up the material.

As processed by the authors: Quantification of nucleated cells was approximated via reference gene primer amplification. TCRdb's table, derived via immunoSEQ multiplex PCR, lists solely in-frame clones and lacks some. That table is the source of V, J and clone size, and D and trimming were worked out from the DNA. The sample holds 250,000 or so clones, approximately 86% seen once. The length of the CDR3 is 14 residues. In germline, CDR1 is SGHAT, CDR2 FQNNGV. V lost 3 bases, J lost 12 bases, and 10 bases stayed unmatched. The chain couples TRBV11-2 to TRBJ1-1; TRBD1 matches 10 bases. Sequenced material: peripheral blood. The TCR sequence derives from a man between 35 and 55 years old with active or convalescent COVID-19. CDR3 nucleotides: TGTGCCAGCAGCTTCCTTGGACAGGGGGGTAGGACTTTCTTT. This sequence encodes CASSFLGQGGRTFF.